This TCR beta chain came from a study of Ad26.COV2.S vaccination and SARS-CoV-2 variants. Study observations and caveats: There was reportedly substantial breadth in spike-specific CD8+ and CD4+ T cell responses after vaccination.

The germline V gene has CDR1 SGHRS and CDR2 YFSETQ. V dropped 0 bases and J dropped 6 bases, with 4 bases sitting between them. The CDR3 spans 11 residues. The method was immunoSEQ multiplex PCR; TCRdb's version includes in-frame clones alone and lacks a portion of them. There are 300,000 to 400,000 clones in the sample; about 85% occur only once, and 2% to 2.5% lies in the top ten. Treatment of the sample: some 20 received Ad26.COV2.S at low or high dose, single or two shots; 5 received placebo; per-sample allocation not given. Samples came from day 63 after the first vaccine or placebo injection. Built on an Ad26 vector, the vaccine expressed Wuhan-strain SARS-CoV-2 spike. With respect to this clone: Its target is not known.

The rearrangement uses TRBV5-1 and TRBJ2-7, with D uncertain. This TCR came from a person aged 18-60 years who received the Ad26.COV2.S COVID-19 vaccine or a placebo. The sequencing used peripheral blood, collected in a trial of Ad26.COV2.S vaccine versus placebo. Here the CDR3 DNA reads TGCGCCAGCAGCTTGGCGGGCGAGCAGTACTTC. This encodes CASSLAGEQYF.